This T cell receptor (beta chain) comes out of a study of vaccination and CD4 T cells after COVID-19. Background on the study: The convalescents comprised six males and four females, two of them Hispanic. Overlapping spike peptides of SARS-CoV-2, HCoV-NL63, HCoV-OC43 and HCoV-229E were used, and cells were stimulated with them.

Treatment of the sample: roughly 10-day PBMC culture with coronavirus spike peptide pools or control peptides (ViraFEST assay). Study-wide points: The appearance of a median 86.3% of reactive clones in convalescent patients occurred only post-vaccination.

Concerning this clonotype itself: Its specificity is not known.

Sequencing of cultured CD4+ T cell DNA used the Oncomine TCR Beta short-read assay. From cultured CD4+ T cells, genomic DNA was extracted. Each CDR3 protein gets one entry after TCRdb re-called the PCR reads with MiXCR. The data show 20,000 to 25,000 distinct CDR3 sequences, about two fifths seen once. The sample consisted of CD4+ T cells from blood, cultured in vitro. The TCR sequence derives from a human donor who had recovered from COVID-19.

CDR3 in DNA: TGTGCCAGCACCTTTGGGGGAGAATCTTTTTCCTCCTACGAGCAGTACTTC. Its protein is CASTFGGESFSSYEQYF. The chain is built from TRBV28 and TRBJ2-7; tentatively, D is TRBD1 or TRBD2 (5 bases each). V dropped 7 bases and J dropped 0 bases, with 22 bases sitting between them. The CDR3 runs 17 residues. Germline values: CDR1 MDHEN, CDR2 SYDVKM. The variable domain in full, with the rest retrieved from reference TRBV28 and TRBJ2-7, is DVKVTQSSRYLVKRTGEKVFLECVQDMDHENMFWYRQDPGLGLRLIYFSYDVKMKEKGDIPEGYSVSREKKERFSLILESASTNQTSMYLCASTFGGESFSSYEQYFGPGTRLTVT.